This T cell receptor gamma chain emerged from a study of gamma delta lymphoproliferative disorders and STAT genes (dated by TCRdb to 2017 to 2018). Study-level background: The LymphoTrack Dx TCRG Assay was used to prepare gamma-chain libraries from at least 50 ng of genomic DNA. Within a larger immunophenotypic and STAT-mutation study, TCR gamma and delta CDR3 repertoires were profiled by deep sequencing in Tgammadelta lymphoproliferative disease patients and healthy controls. Because no corresponding Invivoscribe delta assay was available, delta-chain libraries were prepared according to the EuroClonality-NGS working group standard operating procedure. A couple of gamma-chain samples and all delta-chain samples were sequenced twice to confirm results.

Both library preparation methods relied on multiplex PCR with primers aimed at conserved V and J regions of the TCR genes. The amplicons were purified, pooled and then sequenced on an Illumina MiSeq platform. In the source study's methods: MiXCR performed V(D)J alignment, clonotype assembly and translation, and VDJtools was used for functionality assessment and CDR3 repertoire analyses. CDR3 was defined according to IMGT, and analyses were limited to productive sequences using functional genes, with ORF genes and pseudogenes excluded. A custom Python script was used to search all patients and controls for identical amino acid CDR3s of major clonotypes (frequency >=5%). Clonotype frequencies in patients versus controls were compared with a one-sided non-parametric Wilcoxon test. TCRdb reprocessed the public reads with the caller CATT; rows with the same DNA were merged afterwards. The V and J calls were determined by TCRdb, not by the authors. This sample gives over 4,000 gamma-chain clones in total; approximately 8% of them show up just once. The ten largest make up approximately 3% of the sample.

This clone is categorized as medium-sized (0.01 to 0.1%). The antigen it binds to is not known. The sample holds no much larger clone one base away, and base qualities are not on file. The CDR3, from cysteine to phenylalanine, totals 15 residues. The only DNA kept is the CDR3, 45 bases in frame from the first base. At the junction V is shortened by 11 bases and J by 5 bases; bases outside the gene matches: 18. For TCR sequencing, genomic DNA was taken from peripheral blood mononuclear cells isolated from both patients and controls. The control group, matched to the patients for age and sex, consisted of some 23 healthy adult blood donors (about twelve males and about 11 females) with a median age of almost 65 years. The investigation overall reported the following: According to the authors, NGS specificity may be reduced at low frequencies, so whether leukemic clones are public or private needs confirmation. When whole repertoires were clustered, patient gamma repertoires were grouped separately from healthy controls, whereas no separation between groups was observed for delta repertoires. Leukemic cells were skewed toward terminal effectors, whereas control T cells likely spanned varied maturation stages, a difference potentially limiting comparisons between patients and controls. Almost every major gamma and delta clonotype found in patients was public, meaning shared with at least one healthy donor, with just a couple of gamma clonotypes being private to disease.

The sequencing sample was made of blood. This clonotype originated in a human donor in good health. The V and J genes are TRGV11 and TRGJ1 or TRGJ2. No J segment appears in TCRdb, so it was assigned here by matching the sequence to germline. TRGV11 is flagged as an ORF with uncertain function. In nucleotides, the sequence is TGTGCCTGCTCGGCTAGCATGGGATTTGATTATAAGAAACTCTTT. Its product reads: CACSASMGFDYKKLF.